Following are 8 T cell receptor beta chains from one sample sequenced in a study of blood T cell repertoires in COVID-19. Using immunoSEQ multiplex PCR, the repertoire was profiled, and TCRdb retains in-frame clones only, with some absent. Among some 200,000 clones listed, about 95% were seen once. The sample was peripheral blood. The receptors originated from a man in his thirties or forties with COVID-19, enrolled during active disease.

The chain combines TRBV6-5 with TRBJ2-5; 7 nucleotides agree with TRBD1. CDR1 is MNHEY and CDR2 is SVGAGI in the germline V gene. Trimming took 0 bases from V and 5 from J; bases not matched to a gene: 9. This CDR3 spans 16 amino acids. CDR3 sequence: CASSYSVTGIKETQYF. For the CDR3, the DNA is TGTGCCAGCAGTTACTCAGTGACAGGGATTAAGGAGACCCAGTACTTC.

The rearrangement joins TRBV7-9 to TRBJ2-1; D perhaps matches TRBD1 (5 bases). V was cut by 3 bases and J by 8 bases, with 8 bases left in between. Germline CDR1 is SEHNR and CDR2 is FQNEAQ (reference sequence). This CDR3 is 12 amino acids long. CDR3 loop: CASSFLGHEQFF. CDR3 DNA sequence: TGTGCCAGCAGCTTTCTGGGGCATGAGCAGTTCTTC. Full variable domain (remainder filled in from reference TRBV7-9 and TRBJ2-1): DTGVSQNPRHKITKRGQNVTFRCDPISEHNRLYWYRQTLGQGPEFLTYFQNEAQLEKSRLLSDRFSAERPKGSFSTLEIQRTEQGDSAMYLCASSFLGHEQFFGPGTRLTVL.

V is TRBV4-1 and J is TRBJ2-7; D gene unclear. There are 16 residues in the CDR3. V was trimmed by 4 bases and J by 3 bases, leaving 19 bases between them. Germline CDR1 and CDR2: MGHRA and YSYEKL. The CDR3: CASSPGAGTSYYEQYF. The CDR3 DNA is TGCGCCAGCAGCCCCGGAGCCGGTACCTCATACTACGAGCAGTACTTC.

V is TRBV13 and J is TRBJ1-3; TRBD1 aligns across 9 bases. J gave up 4 bases and V 5 bases, and 9 bases lay outside the gene matches. Germline assignment: CDR1 PRHDT and CDR2 FYEKMQ (reference sequence). The CDR3 loop spans 16 amino acids. In nucleotides, the CDR3 is TGTGCCAGCAGCAGTCGACAGGGGGTTACAGGAAACACCATATATTTT. Translated, it gives CASSSRQGVTGNTIYF.

The chain carries TRBV19 and TRBJ1-1; D may be TRBD1 (6 bases). CDR3 length: 13 amino acids. V lost 1 base to trimming and J lost 3 bases, with 6 bases between them. CDR1 is LNHDA and CDR2 is SQIVND in the germline V gene (reference sequence). The CDR3 loop reads CASSIAGDTEAFF. CDR3 nucleotide sequence: TGTGCCAGTAGTATAGCAGGGGACACTGAAGCTTTCTTT.

The rearrangement joins TRBV6-1 to TRBJ2-5; D possibly corresponds to TRBD2 (5 bases). CDR3 length equals 16 residues. CDR1 and CDR2 from the germline V gene are MNHNS and SASEGT. V lost 4 bases and J lost 5, with 20 bases in between. For the CDR3, the DNA is TGTGCCAGCAGTGCGCTCCGGTCGGTAGCGAGGGAGACCCAGTACTTC. It specifies CASSALRSVARETQYF.

Only one count was recorded for this clone. V gene TRBV24-1 combines with J gene TRBJ1-5; D gene uncertain. Trimming stripped 2 bases from V and 0 bases from J, with 19 bases between. CDR3 length: 19 amino acids. CDR1 is KGHDR and CDR2 is SFDVKD in the germline V gene. The CDR3 nucleotides read TGTGCCACCAGTGATTCTCACTCAAAGAACCGTTATAGCAATCAGCCCCAGCATTTT. Its protein is CATSDSHSKNRYSNQPQHF.

The V gene is TRBV10-3, the J gene TRBJ1-1; TRBD1 matches at 7 bases. This CDR3 is built from 14 residues. The trim removed 0 bases at V and 7 bases at J, leaving 5 bases unmatched. Germline V gene sequence: CDR1 ENHRY, CDR2 SYGVKD. The CDR3 nucleotides are TGTGCCATCAGTGAGTCTGGAGGGGGCAATGAAGCTTTCTTT. Its protein product is CAISESGGGNEAFF.